The next 3 T cell receptor beta chains were all read from a single sample in a study of PD-1 blockade in mismatch repair-deficient tumors. TCRdb's copy holds only in-frame clones and misses some; the assay was immunoSEQ multiplex PCR. Of around 100,000 clones listed, about 83% were seen once; the top ten hold around 4.7%. This sample comprised peripheral blood, obtained 60 weeks after starting pembrolizumab. The receptors originated from an adult with mismatch repair-deficient cancer.

V and J are TRBV6-6 and TRBJ1-2; D is undetermined. Trimming removed 5 bases at V and 8 bases at J, with 21 bases between. The CDR3 is 15 residues long. Germline-derived CDR1 and CDR2 are MNHNY and SVGAGI (reference sequence). The CDR3 loop is CASSTTSTGFGGYTF. CDR3 bases: TGTGCCAGCAGTACCACCTCTACGGGTTTCGGGGGCTACACCTTC.

V usage is TRBV25-1 and J usage is TRBJ2-5; D remains unclear. The length of the CDR3 is 18 residues. Trimming took off 4 bases at V and 3 bases at J, with 24 bases between the two ends. CDR1 MGHDK and CDR2 SYGVNS come from the germline V gene. The CDR3 region has the DNA TGTGCCAGCAGTGTCACCGGTTGGGTAGCCGGCGAAAAAGAGACCCAGTACTTC. Its protein product is CASSVTGWVAGEKETQYF.

The gene calls are TRBV9 and TRBJ2-3; D is perhaps TRBD1 (5 bases). Trimming pared 0 bases from V and 0 bases from J, leaving 14 bases between. There are 17 residues in the CDR3. CDR1 is SGDLS, CDR2 YYNGEE, per germline. The chain's CDR3 is CASSVESRVTSTDTQYF. In DNA, the CDR3 is TGTGCCAGCAGCGTAGAATCCAGGGTGACTAGCACAGATACGCAGTATTTT. The full variable domain, completed using reference TRBV9 and TRBJ2-3, is DSGVTQTPKHLITATGQRVTLRCSPRSGDLSVYWYQQSLDQGLQFLIQYYNGEERAKGNILERFSAQQFPDLHSELNLSSLELGDSALYFCASSVESRVTSTDTQYFGPGTRLTVL.